The 5 T cell receptor beta chains in this list originate from one sample, sequenced in a study of T cell changes during pregnancy in multiple sclerosis. TCRdb's table, derived via immunoSEQ multiplex PCR, lists solely in-frame clones and lacks some. The data contain about 60,000 clones, nearly 95% of them singletons. Sequences were derived from peripheral blood, sampled in the first trimester of pregnancy. Receptors originate from a female donor with multiple sclerosis, enrolled in a pregnancy study.

The chain recombines TRBV2 with TRBJ2-2; D unresolved. This CDR3 comprises 14 residues. In germline, CDR1 is SNHLY, CDR2 FYNNEI. V was cut by 4 bases and J by 1 base, with 7 bases left in between. CDR3 DNA sequence: TGTGCCAGCAGTGGTAGCAGGAACACCGGGGAGCTGTTTTTT. Protein sequence: CASSGSRNTGELFF.

The chain combines TRBV4-1 with TRBJ1-2; D gene ambiguous. V lost 0 bases to trimming and J lost 5 bases, with 10 bases between them. The CDR3 covers 14 residues. Germline V gene data show CDR1 as MGHRA and CDR2 as YSYEKL. CDR3 nucleotides: TGCGCCAGCAGCCAAGAGCAAAGACTATATGGCTACACCTTC. This sequence encodes CASSQEQRLYGYTF.

This clone came up once. J is TRBJ2-5 and V is TRBV9, with 13 bases fitting TRBD2. The J segment lost 1 base and the V segment lost 0 bases, leaving 3 bases of the junction unmatched. Germline CDR1 and CDR2: SGDLS and YYNGEE. There are 17 residues in the CDR3. CDR3 region: CASSVGGTSGVQETQYF. CDR3 coding DNA: TGTGCCAGCAGCGTAGGAGGGACTAGCGGGGTCCAAGAGACCCAGTACTTC.

This clone has only a few counts. The gene calls are TRBV18 and TRBJ1-2, with D perhaps TRBD1 (6 bases). The CDR3 length is 13 residues. Trimming removed 2 bases from V and 6 bases from J, with 10 bases in between. The germline CDR1 and CDR2 sequences are KGHSH and LQKENI. The chain's CDR3 is CASSPAGADGYTF. The CDR3 DNA reads as TGTGCCAGCTCACCAGCGGGGGCGGATGGCTACACCTTC.

This rearrangement joins TRBV6-5 to TRBJ1-4; 9 bases agree with TRBD1. This CDR3 is 16 amino acids long. The germline CDR1 and CDR2 sequences are MNHEY and SVGAGI. J lost 3 bases, V lost 4 bases, and 6 bases had no gene match. In nucleotides, the CDR3 is TGTGCCAGCAGTTTGGACAGGGGTCGAGCTAATGAAAAACTGTTTTTT. Residues: CASSLDRGRANEKLFF.